This T cell receptor beta chain was captured in a study of blood T cell repertoires in COVID-19. Produced via immunoSEQ multiplex PCR; TCRdb's table is partial and in-frame only. The top ten clones hold over 6% of a sample with under 300,000 clones, more than 75% of them seen once. Trimming removed 2 bases from V and 6 bases from J; junction bases left unmatched: 5. Germline CDR1 SGHDT, CDR2 YYEEEE. CDR3 size: 15 residues. This sequence joins TRBV5-6 and TRBJ1-4; 9 nucleotides agree with TRBD1. This clonotype originated in a woman between 65 and 79 years old with active or convalescent COVID-19. Sequenced material: peripheral blood. CDR3 loop: CASSLQGASYEKLFF. The CDR3 region has the DNA TGTGCCAGCAGCTTACAGGGGGCAAGTTATGAAAAACTGTTTTTT. The full variable domain, in which reference TRBV5-6 and TRBJ1-4 provide the parts outside the CDR3, is DAGVTQSPTHLIKTRGQQVTLRCSPKSGHDTVSWYQQALGQGPQFIFQYYEEEERQRGNFPDRFSGHQFPNYSSELNVNALLLGDSALYLCASSLQGASYEKLFFGSGTQLSVL.